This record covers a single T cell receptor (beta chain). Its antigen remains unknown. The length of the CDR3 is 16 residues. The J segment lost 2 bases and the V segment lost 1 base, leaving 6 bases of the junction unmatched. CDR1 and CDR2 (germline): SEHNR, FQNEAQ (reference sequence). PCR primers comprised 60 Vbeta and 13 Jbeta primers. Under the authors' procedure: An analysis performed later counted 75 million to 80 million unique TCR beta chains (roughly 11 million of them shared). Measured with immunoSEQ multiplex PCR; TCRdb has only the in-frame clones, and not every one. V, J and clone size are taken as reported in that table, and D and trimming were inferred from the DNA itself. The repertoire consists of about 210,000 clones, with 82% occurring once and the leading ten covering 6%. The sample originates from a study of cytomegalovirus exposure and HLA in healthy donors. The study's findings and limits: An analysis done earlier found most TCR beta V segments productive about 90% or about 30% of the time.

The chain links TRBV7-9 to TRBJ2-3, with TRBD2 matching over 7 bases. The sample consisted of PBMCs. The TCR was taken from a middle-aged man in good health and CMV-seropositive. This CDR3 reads CASSLGRERITDTQYF. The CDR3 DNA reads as TGTGCCAGCAGCTTAGGGCGGGAGAGGATCACAGATACGCAGTATTTT.